These 19 T cell receptor beta chains share one sample of origin, sequenced in a study of early stage breast cancer tumors. Using immunoSEQ multiplex PCR, the repertoire was profiled, and TCRdb retains in-frame clones only, with some absent. The data hold about 9,500 clones, with 65% to 70% observed a single time. The material sequenced was breast tumor tissue. These receptors were collected from a person aged 45 to 60 with breast cancer.

This clone rates as large. The chain uses TRBV10-3 and TRBJ1-1, with 8 positions matching TRBD1. CDR3 size: 14 residues. Germline assignment: CDR1 ENHRY and CDR2 SYGVKD. V lost 4 bases to trimming and J lost 5 bases; unmatched junction nucleotides: 6. The chain's CDR3 is CAISAGTGGTEAFF. The CDR3 region has the DNA TGTGCCATCAGTGCCGGGACAGGAGGGACTGAAGCTTTCTTT.

In its sample, this clone was seen a few times. This chain connects TRBV6-1 to TRBJ1-3; possible D gene TRBD1, 5 bases. The CDR3 spans 13 residues. Germline CDR1 is MNHNS and CDR2 is SASEGT. The V and J ends lost 3 bases and 8 bases respectively, with 11 bases between them. In DNA, the CDR3 is TGTGCCAGCAGTGATTCAGGGAGAGACACCATATATTTT. Amino acid sequence: CASSDSGRDTIYF.

J is TRBJ1-2 and V is TRBV4-1; D uncertain. CDR1 is MGHRA and CDR2 is YSYEKL in the germline V gene. The germline V and J ends were trimmed by 0 bases and 0 bases, with 14 bases remaining between them. This CDR3 contains 17 residues. The CDR3: CASSQDARLATNYGYTF. DNA of the CDR3: TGCGCCAGCAGCCAAGACGCACGGCTGGCTACTAACTATGGCTACACCTTC.

The genes are TRBV29-1 and TRBJ2-1; D gene unclear. Trimming cost V 4 bases and J 4 bases, with 11 bases left between them. The CDR3 extends over 13 amino acids. Per the germline V gene, CDR1 is SQVTM and CDR2 is ANQGSEA. CDR3 sequence (DNA): TGCAGCGTTGTCGGCAGGAGTTACAATGAGCAGTTCTTC. Translating it yields CSVVGRSYNEQFF.

The chain couples TRBV7-3 to TRBJ2-1; 10 bases are shared with TRBD2. Germline V gene data show CDR1 as SGHTA and CDR2 as FQGTGA. V trimming: 5 bases; J trimming: 3 bases; junction bases outside the gene matches: 13. The CDR3 extends over 18 amino acids. CDR3 nucleotides: TGTGCCAGCAGCCCTAAATCTCGAGCGGGGGGGTTCTACAATGAGCAGTTCTTC. Protein: CASSPKSRAGGFYNEQFF.

This clone is medium-sized. The CDR3 sequence: CASSDGFPGNQPQHF. Written as DNA, the CDR3 is TGTGCCAGCAGTGATGGTTTCCCGGGCAATCAGCCCCAGCATTTT. This sequence joins TRBV6-1 and TRBJ1-5, with D unresolved. In germline, CDR1 is MNHNS, CDR2 SASEGT. Trimming left V 3 bases short and J 2 bases short, with 11 bases between. This CDR3 spans 15 amino acids.

The rearrangement links TRBV30 to TRBJ2-1; a possible D gene is TRBD2 (6 bases). Trimming stripped 2 bases from V and 3 bases from J, with 11 bases between. The CDR3 is made up of 14 amino acids. The germline V gene encodes CDR1 GTSNPN and CDR2 SVGIG (reference sequence). Here the CDR3 reads CAWSRSGVYNEQFF. As DNA, the CDR3 is TGTGCCTGGAGTCGATCGGGGGTCTACAATGAGCAGTTCTTC.

The chain is built from TRBV29-1 and TRBJ1-4, with D maybe TRBD1 (5 bases). This CDR3 has 14 residues. Germline CDR1 and CDR2: SQVTM and ANQGSEA. V was pared by 7 bases and J by 0 bases, with 12 bases between. The CDR3 is CSGWDPTTNEKLFF. The CDR3 coding sequence is TGCAGCGGATGGGACCCCACAACTAATGAAAAACTGTTTTTT.

In this sample, this clone turned up a few times. The V and J genes are TRBV27 and TRBJ2-2; D remains ambiguous. The germline V and J ends were trimmed by 2 bases and 6 bases, with 13 bases remaining between them. CDR3 length: 15 residues. Germline V gene lookup returns CDR1 MNHEY and CDR2 SMNVEV (reference sequence). This chain's CDR3 is CASSLTSASSGELFF. CDR3 in DNA: TGTGCCAGCAGTTTAACATCGGCTAGTTCCGGGGAGCTGTTTTTT.

This chain connects TRBV10-1 to TRBJ1-5; the D gene is possibly TRBD1 (6 bases). V was shortened by 8 bases and J by 0 bases, with 17 bases between the two germline ends. Per germline, CDR1 WNHNN and CDR2 SYGVQD (reference sequence). The CDR3 length is 16 residues. Here the CDR3 reads CASSVPGTYSNQPQHF. In DNA form, the CDR3 reads TGCGCCAGCTCCGTACCCGGGACATATAGCAATCAGCCCCAGCATTTT.

The chain links TRBV28 to TRBJ2-6, with D possibly being TRBD1 (5 bases). CDR1 is MDHEN, CDR2 SYDVKM, per germline. The CDR3 has 15 residues. With 3 bases removed from V and 2 bases from J, the gap between germline ends came to 8 bases. CDR3 residues: CASSFLGAGANVLTF. The CDR3 nucleotides read TGTGCCAGCAGTTTCTTAGGGGCTGGGGCCAACGTCCTGACTTTC.

This chain links TRBV18 with TRBJ1-2; TRBD1 aligns across 7 bases. CDR3 size: 14 residues. Trimming removed 3 bases from V and 2 bases from J; junction bases left unmatched: 3. Germline lookup yields CDR1 KGHSH and CDR2 LQKENI. In DNA, the CDR3 is TGTGCCAGCTCACCCTACAGGGGCAACTATGGCTACACCTTC. Its protein is CASSPYRGNYGYTF. Based on the CDR3 plus reference TRBV18 and TRBJ1-2, the full variable domain is NAGVMQNPRHLVRRRGQEARLRCSPMKGHSHVYWYRQLPEEGLKFMVYLQKENIIDESGMPKERFSAEFPKEGPSILRIQQVVRGDSAAYFCASSPYRGNYGYTFGSGTRLTVV.

This clone showed up just a few times. One end of the junction does not line up with germline, which may come from a read error. The rearrangement joins TRBV7-2 to TRBJ1-5, with D possibly matching TRBD1 (6 bases). The CDR3 is 16 residues long. Germline loops: CDR1 SGHTA, CDR2 FQGNSA. The CDR3 region is CASSLGGDRRNQPQHF. CDR3 bases: TGTGCCAGCAGTTTAGGGGGGGACCGGCGGAATCAGCCCCAGCATTTT.

This chain uses TRBV28 with TRBJ2-2; D uncertain. The CDR3 sequence is 14 residues long. CDR1 is MDHEN, CDR2 SYDVKM, per germline. Between the trimmed V and J ends, which lost 5 bases and 1 base, there was a span of 8 bases. The chain's CDR3 is CASSIRRNTGELFF. The CDR3 DNA reads TGTGCCAGCAGTATAAGAAGGAACACCGGGGAGCTGTTTTTT.

The chain carries TRBV7-2 and TRBJ2-7; D not resolved. CDR1 is SGHTA and CDR2 is FQGNSA in the germline V gene. The CDR3 has 12 residues. Trimming pared 4 bases from V and 4 bases from J, leaving 8 bases between. DNA of the CDR3: TGTGCCAGCAGCTGGGCCCCTTACGAGCAGTACTTC. It specifies CASSWAPYEQYF.

V gene TRBV19 combines with J gene TRBJ2-5; no clear D gene. With 5 bases removed from V and 0 bases from J, the gap between germline ends came to 7 bases. This CDR3 is built from 13 residues. The V gene's germline CDR1 is LNHDA and CDR2 SQIVND (reference sequence). CDR3 sequence reads: CASSRSDQETQYF. The DNA for the CDR3 is TGTGCCAGTAGTCGCTCGGACCAAGAGACCCAGTACTTC.

This chain uses TRBV11-1 with TRBJ2-1; 10 nucleotides match TRBD1. This CDR3 is 15 amino acids long. From germline, CDR1 is SGHAT and CDR2 FQDESV (reference sequence). V lost 5 bases, J lost 8 bases, and 9 bases stayed unmatched. CDR3 DNA: TGTGCCAGCAGCCCCCGGGACAGGGGCTCTTATGAGCAGTTCTTC. Its translation: CASSPRDRGSYEQFF.

The count of this clone is one. The chain links TRBV5-1 to TRBJ1-1, with TRBD1 matching 7 bases. Trimming cost V 4 bases and J 1 base; bases outside gene matches: 7. CDR1 and CDR2 from the germline V gene are SGHRS and YFSETQ. This CDR3 has 15 residues. Here the CDR3 DNA reads TGCGCCAGCAGCCAAGGGGGCTCAGGGAACACTGAAGCTTTCTTT. Translated: CASSQGGSGNTEAFF.

The V and J genes are TRBV5-4 and TRBJ2-3, with TRBD2 as a possible D gene (6 bases). Germline CDR1 reads SGHNT; CDR2 reads YYREEE (reference sequence). The V gene lost 4 bases and the J gene lost 0 bases, with 15 bases spanning the gap. This CDR3 spans 16 amino acids. This CDR3 is CASSPATSRSTDTQYF. The CDR3 DNA is TGTGCCAGCAGCCCTGCAACTAGCCGGAGCACAGATACGCAGTATTTT.